The present T cell receptor (beta chain) was sequenced within a study of T cells after yellow fever vaccination. Study-level background: Fractions containing few cells were prepared with SMART-Seq v4 Ultra Low Input.

TCRdb called the 5' RACE reads again in MiXCR, with one record for every CDR3 protein. The data show approximately 170,000 distinct CDR3 sequences, more than 9.5% seen once. Germline V CDR1 and CDR2: MNHEY, SVGAGI. Trimming cost V 1 base and J 0 bases, with 10 bases left between them. The CDR3 runs to 15 residues. Details on this clonotype: Its target is not known.

General observations from the study: Contaminants from the bulk population, in the form of abundant clonotypes, could be found in FACS-sorted repertoires.

The sequencing here drew on CD8+ T cells sorted from PBMCs, taken 15 days after the yellow fever booster vaccination. J is TRBJ2-7 and V is TRBV6-5; a possible D gene is TRBD2 (6 bases). The TCR sequence derives from a man younger than 35 who received the YFV17D yellow fever vaccine. The CDR3 DNA reads as TGTGCCAGCAGTTACTACGCGGGGAGCTCCTACGAGCAGTACTTC. This translates into CASSYYAGSSYEQYF.